This T cell receptor beta chain was recovered during a study of blood T cell repertoires in COVID-19. TCRdb's copy holds only in-frame clones and misses some; the assay was immunoSEQ multiplex PCR. The sample shows fewer than 120,000 clones, about 70% of them seen only once. V was pared by 8 bases and J by 7 bases, with 15 bases of the junction left unmatched. The CDR3 sequence is 15 residues long. Germline assignment: CDR1 SNHLY and CDR2 FYNNEI. The genes are TRBV2 and TRBJ1-2; 8 nucleotides line up with TRBD1. The origin of this receptor is a woman aged 55-70 years with acute or convalescent COVID-19. Sequencing was done on a sample of peripheral blood. The CDR3: CASLYGQGALGGYTF. CDR3 DNA: TGTGCCAGCCTATACGGACAGGGAGCTTTGGGTGGCTACACCTTC.